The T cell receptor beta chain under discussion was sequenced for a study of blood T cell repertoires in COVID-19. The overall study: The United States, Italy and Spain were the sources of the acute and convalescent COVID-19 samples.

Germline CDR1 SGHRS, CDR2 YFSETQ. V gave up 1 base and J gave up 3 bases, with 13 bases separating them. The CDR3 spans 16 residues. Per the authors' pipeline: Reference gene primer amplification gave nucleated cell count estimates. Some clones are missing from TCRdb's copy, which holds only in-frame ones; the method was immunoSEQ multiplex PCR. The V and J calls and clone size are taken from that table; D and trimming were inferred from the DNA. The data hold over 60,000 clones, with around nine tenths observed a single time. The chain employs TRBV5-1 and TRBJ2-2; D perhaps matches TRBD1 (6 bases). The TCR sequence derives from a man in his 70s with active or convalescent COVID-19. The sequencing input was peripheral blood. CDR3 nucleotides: TGCGCCAGCAGCTTGACAGGGAAAAAGGACACCGGGGAGCTGTTTTTT. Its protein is CASSLTGKKDTGELFF. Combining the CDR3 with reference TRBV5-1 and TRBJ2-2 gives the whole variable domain KAGVTQTPRYLIKTRGQQVTLSCSPISGHRSVSWYQQTPGQGLQFLFEYFSETQRNKGNFPGRFSGRQFSNSRSEMNVSTLELGDSALYLCASSLTGKKDTGELFFGEGSRLTVL.